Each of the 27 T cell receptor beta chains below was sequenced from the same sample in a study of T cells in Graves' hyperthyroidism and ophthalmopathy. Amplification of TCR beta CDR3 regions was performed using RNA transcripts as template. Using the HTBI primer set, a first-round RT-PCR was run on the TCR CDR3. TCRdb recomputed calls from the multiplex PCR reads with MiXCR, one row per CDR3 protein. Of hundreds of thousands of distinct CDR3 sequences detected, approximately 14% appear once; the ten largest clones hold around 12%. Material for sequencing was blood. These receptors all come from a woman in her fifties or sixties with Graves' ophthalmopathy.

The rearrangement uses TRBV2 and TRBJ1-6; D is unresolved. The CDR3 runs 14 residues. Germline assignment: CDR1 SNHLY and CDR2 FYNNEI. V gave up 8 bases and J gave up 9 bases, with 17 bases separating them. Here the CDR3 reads CASLGPAVLSPLHF. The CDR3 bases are TGTGCCAGCCTTGGACCAGCCGTACTTTCACCCCTCCACTTT.

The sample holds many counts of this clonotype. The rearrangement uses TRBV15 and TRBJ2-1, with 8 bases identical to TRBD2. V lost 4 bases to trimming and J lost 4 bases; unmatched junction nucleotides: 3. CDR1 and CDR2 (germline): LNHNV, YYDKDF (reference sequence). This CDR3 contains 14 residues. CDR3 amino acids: CATSNSGNYNEQFF. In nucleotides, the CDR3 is TGTGCCACCAGCAATAGCGGGAATTACAATGAGCAGTTCTTC.

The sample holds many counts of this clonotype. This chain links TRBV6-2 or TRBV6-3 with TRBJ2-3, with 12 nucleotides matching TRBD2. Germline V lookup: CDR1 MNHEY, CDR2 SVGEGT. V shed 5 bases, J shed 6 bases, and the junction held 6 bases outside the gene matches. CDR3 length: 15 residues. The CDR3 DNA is TGTGCCAGCAGTCCTGGACTAGCGGGAAGGGATACGCAGTATTTT. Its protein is CASSPGLAGRDTQYF.

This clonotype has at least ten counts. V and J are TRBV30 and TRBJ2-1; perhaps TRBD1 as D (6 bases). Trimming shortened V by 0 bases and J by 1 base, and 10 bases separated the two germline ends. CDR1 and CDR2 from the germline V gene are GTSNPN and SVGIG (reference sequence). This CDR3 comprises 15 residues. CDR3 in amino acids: CAWSVGQGSYNEQFF. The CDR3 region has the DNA TGTGCCTGGAGTGTAGGGCAGGGGTCCTACAATGAGCAGTTCTTC.

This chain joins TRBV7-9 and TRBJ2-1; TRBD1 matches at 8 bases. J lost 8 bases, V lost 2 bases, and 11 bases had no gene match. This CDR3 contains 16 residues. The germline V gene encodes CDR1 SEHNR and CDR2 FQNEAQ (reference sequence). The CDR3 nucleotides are TGTGCCAGCAGCTTATCAGACAGGGGCAGAGGGGATGAGCAGTTCTTC. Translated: CASSLSDRGRGDEQFF.

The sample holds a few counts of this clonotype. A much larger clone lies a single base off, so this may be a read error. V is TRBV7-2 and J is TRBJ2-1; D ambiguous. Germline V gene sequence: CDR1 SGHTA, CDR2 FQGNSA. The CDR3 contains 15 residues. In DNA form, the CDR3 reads TGTGCCAGCAGCTTGCAGGACCGTACCTACAATGAGCAGTCCTTC. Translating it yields CASSLQDRTYNEQSF.

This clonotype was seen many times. In DNA form, the CDR3 reads TGCAGTGCTTCTACAGGGGGCGAGAGAGAGACCCAGTACTTC. It yields the protein CSASTGGERETQYF. The V and J genes are TRBV20-1 and TRBJ2-5; 9 bases line up with TRBD1. CDR3 length equals 14 residues. The junction had 8 bases not matched to a gene; V was cut back by 5 bases and J by 4 bases. CDR1 is DFQATT, CDR2 SNEGSKA, per germline (reference sequence).

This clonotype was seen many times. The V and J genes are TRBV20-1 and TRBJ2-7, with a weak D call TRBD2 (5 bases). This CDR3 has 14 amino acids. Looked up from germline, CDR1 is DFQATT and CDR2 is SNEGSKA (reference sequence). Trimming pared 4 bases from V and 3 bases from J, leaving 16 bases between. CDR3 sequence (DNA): TGCAGTGCTACTTCGTCAGGACTCGACTACGAGCAGTACTTC. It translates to CSATSSGLDYEQYF.

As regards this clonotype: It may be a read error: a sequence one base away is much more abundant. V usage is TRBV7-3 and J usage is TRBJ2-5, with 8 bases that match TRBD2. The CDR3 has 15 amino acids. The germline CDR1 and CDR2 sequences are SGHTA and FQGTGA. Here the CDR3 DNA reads TGTGCCAGCAGCACCTCCGGGACTAGAGGGGAGACCCAGTGCTTC. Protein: CASSTSGTRGETQCF.

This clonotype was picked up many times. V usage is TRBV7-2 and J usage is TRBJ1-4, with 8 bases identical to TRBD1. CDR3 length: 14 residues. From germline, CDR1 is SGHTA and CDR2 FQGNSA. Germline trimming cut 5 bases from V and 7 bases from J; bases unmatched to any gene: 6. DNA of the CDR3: TGTGCCAGCAGCACCGGACAGGGAGGTGAAAAACTGTTTTTT. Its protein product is CASSTGQGGEKLFF.

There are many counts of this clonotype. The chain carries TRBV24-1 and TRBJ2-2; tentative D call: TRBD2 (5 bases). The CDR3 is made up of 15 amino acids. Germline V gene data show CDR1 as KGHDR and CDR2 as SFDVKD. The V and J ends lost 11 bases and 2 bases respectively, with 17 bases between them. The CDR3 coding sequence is TGTGCCATCTCTTCCACGGGAACCAACACCGGGGAGCTGTTTTTT. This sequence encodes CAISSTGTNTGELFF.

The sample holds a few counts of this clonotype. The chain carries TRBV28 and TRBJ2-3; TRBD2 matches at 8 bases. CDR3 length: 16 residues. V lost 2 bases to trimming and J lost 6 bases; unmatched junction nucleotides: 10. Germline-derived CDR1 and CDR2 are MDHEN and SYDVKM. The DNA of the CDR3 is TGTGCCAGCAGTTTAAGAGGAGCGGGAGATCTGGATACGCAGTATTTT. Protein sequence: CASSLRGAGDLDTQYF. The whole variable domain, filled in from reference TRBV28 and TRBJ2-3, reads DVKVTQSSRYLVKRTGEKVFLECVQDMDHENMFWYRQDPGLGLRLIYFSYDVKMKEKGDIPEGYSVSREKKERFSLILESASTNQTSMYLCASSLRGAGDLDTQYFGPGTRLTVL.

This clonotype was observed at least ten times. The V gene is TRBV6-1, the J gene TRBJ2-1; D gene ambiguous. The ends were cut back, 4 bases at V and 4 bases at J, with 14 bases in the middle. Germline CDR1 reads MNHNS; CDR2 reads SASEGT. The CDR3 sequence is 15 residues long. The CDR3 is CASSVRQVAYNEQFF. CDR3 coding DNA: TGTGCCAGCAGTGTGAGGCAGGTCGCGTACAATGAGCAGTTCTTC.

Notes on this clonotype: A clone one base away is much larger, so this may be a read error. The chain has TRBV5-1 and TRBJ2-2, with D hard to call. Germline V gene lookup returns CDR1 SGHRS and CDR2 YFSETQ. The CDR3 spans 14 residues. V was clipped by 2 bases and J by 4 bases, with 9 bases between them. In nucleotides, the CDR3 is TGCGCCAGCAGCTTATCAAAGAGCACCGGGGAGCTGTTTTTT. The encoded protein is CASSLSKSTGELFF.

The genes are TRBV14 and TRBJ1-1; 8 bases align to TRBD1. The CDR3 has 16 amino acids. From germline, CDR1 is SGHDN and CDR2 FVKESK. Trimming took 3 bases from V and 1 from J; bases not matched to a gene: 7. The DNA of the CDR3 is TGTGCCAGCAGCCACGAGCAGGGGGCAGCGAACACTGAAGCTTTCTTT. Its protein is CASSHEQGAANTEAFF.

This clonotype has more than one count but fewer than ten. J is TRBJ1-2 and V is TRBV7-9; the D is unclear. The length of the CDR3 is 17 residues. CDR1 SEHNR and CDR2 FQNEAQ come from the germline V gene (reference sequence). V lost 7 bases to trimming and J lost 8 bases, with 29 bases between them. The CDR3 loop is CASTFSETTRLGWGYTF. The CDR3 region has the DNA TGTGCCAGCACCTTTTCAGAAACTACGAGACTGGGGTGGGGCTACACCTTC.

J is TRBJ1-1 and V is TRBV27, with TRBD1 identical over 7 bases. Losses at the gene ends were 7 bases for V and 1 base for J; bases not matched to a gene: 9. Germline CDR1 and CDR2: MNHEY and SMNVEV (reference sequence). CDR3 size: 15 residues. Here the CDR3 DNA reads TGTGCCAGCAAGGGAGAGGGGGCCGGGAACACTGAAGCTTTCTTT. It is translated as CASKGEGAGNTEAFF.

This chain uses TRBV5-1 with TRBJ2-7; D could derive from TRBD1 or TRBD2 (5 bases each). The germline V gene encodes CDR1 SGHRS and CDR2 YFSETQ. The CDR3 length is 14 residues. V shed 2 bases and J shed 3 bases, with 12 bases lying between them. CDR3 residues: CASSFEGPIYEQYF. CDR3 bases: TGCGCCAGCAGCTTCGAGGGACCAATCTACGAGCAGTACTTC.

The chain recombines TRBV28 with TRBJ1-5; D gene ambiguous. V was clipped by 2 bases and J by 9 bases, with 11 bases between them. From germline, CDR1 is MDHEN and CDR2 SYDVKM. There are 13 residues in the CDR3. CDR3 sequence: CASSLSWSPPQHF. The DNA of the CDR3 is TGTGCCAGCAGTTTAAGTTGGAGCCCGCCCCAGCATTTT.

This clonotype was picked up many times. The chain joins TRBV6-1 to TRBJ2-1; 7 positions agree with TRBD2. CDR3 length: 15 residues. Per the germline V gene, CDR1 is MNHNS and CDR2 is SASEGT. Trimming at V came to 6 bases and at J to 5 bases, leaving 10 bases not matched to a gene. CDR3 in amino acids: CASRAADGRHNEQFF. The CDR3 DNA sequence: TGTGCCAGCAGAGCTGCCGACGGGAGGCACAATGAGCAGTTCTTC.

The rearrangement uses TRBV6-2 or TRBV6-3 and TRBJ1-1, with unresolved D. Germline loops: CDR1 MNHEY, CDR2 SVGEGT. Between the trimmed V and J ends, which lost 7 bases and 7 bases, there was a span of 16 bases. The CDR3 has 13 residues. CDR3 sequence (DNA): TGTGCCAGCACCTCCACTAATTCCCTTGAAGCTTTCTTT. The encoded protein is CASTSTNSLEAFF.

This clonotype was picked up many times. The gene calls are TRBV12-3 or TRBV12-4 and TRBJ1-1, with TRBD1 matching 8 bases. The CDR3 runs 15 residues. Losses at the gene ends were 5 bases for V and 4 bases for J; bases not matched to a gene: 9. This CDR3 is CASSTRTGLGTEAFF. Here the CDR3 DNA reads TGTGCCAGCAGTACAAGGACAGGGTTAGGCACTGAAGCTTTCTTT.

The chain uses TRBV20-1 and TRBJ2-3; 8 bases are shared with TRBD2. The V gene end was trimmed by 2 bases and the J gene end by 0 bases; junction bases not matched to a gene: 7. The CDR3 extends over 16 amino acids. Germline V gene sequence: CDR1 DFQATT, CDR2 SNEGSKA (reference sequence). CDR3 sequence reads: CSARLPGGGSTDTQYF. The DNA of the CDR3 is TGCAGTGCTAGATTACCGGGGGGGGGGAGCACAGATACGCAGTATTTT.

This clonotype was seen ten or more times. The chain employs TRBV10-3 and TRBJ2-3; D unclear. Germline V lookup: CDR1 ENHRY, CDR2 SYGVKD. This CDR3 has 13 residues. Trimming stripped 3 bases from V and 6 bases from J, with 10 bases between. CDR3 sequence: CAISDLGPDTQYF. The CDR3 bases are TGTGCCATCAGTGATTTGGGCCCCGATACGCAGTATTTT.

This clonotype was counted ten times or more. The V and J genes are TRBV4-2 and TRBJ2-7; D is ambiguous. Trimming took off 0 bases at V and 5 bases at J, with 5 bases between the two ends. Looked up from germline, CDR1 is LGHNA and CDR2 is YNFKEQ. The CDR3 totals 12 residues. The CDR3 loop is CASSQDLDEQYF. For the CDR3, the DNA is TGTGCCAGCAGCCAAGATCTGGACGAGCAGTACTTC.

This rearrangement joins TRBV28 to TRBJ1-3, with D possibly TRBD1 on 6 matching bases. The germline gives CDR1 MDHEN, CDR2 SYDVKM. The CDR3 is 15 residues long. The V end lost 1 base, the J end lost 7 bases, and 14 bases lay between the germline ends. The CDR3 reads CASSLSETGWNTIYF. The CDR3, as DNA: TGTGCCAGCAGTTTATCCGAGACAGGTTGGAACACCATATATTTT.

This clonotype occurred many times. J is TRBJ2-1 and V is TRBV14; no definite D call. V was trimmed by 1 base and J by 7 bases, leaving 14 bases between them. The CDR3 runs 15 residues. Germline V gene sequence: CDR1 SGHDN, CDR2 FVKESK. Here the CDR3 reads CASSQGLYSRNEQFF. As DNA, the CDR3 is TGTGCCAGCAGCCAAGGGCTATATTCGCGTAATGAGCAGTTCTTC.